These T cell receptor beta chains were read from a single sample in a study of cytomegalovirus exposure and HLA in healthy donors. Data came from immunoSEQ multiplex PCR; TCRdb stores just in-frame clones and leaves some out. The sample contains 80,000 or so clones, about 79% of which appear only once. Material for sequencing was PBMCs. These receptors were taken from a woman aged 40 to 55 in good health and CMV-seronegative. The CDR3 runs from the conserved cysteine through the conserved F or W. Clone size is shown for a subset of rows, as once, few, many or a class of expanded clone.

TRBJ2-5,TRBV11-2,-,CASSDGQLRQETQYF
TRBJ2-1,TRBV28,few,CASSLPSGGSYNEQFF
TRBJ1-1,TRBV29-1,-,CSVWTGEDTEAFF
TRBJ2-3,TRBV7-9,-,CASSLLQGDTDTQYF
TRBJ1-1,TRBV9,once,CASSVATDNTEAFF
TRBJ2-6,TRBV7-2,once,CASSLGANVLTF
TRBJ1-5,TRBV7-2,once,CASSAGGIITNQPQHF
TRBJ2-2,TRBV19,-,CASSINSGGAPGELFF
TRBJ1-4,TRBV7-7,-,CASSPTGGLNEKLFF
TRBJ2-1,TRBV4-3,-,CASSQDLGQGFNEQFF
TRBJ2-3,TRBV28,-,CATRTGTSGSSTDTQYF
TRBJ2-2,TRBV7-9,few,CASTLEGTGELFF
TRBJ2-6,TRBV15,medium-sized,CATSPHAGSGANVLTF
TRBJ1-4,TRBV25-1,once,CASSEDRDRAPTNEKLFF
TRBJ1-2,TRBV10-2,few,CASSESPGGAGGYTF
TRBJ2-7,TRBV7-6,-,CASSIGTSGPYEQYF
TRBJ1-2,TRBV15,-,CATSRGDRGRGYTF
TRBJ1-2,TRBV29-1,once,CSVYDGQYGYTF
TRBJ2-2,TRBV5-1,-,CASSFTGNTGELFF
TRBJ2-7,TRBV12-5,-,CASGLTGFIYEQYF
TRBJ2-1,TRBV29-1,-,CSVDGDRLLRFF
TRBJ2-1,TRBV6-4,-,CASSESVAGEGGDEQFF